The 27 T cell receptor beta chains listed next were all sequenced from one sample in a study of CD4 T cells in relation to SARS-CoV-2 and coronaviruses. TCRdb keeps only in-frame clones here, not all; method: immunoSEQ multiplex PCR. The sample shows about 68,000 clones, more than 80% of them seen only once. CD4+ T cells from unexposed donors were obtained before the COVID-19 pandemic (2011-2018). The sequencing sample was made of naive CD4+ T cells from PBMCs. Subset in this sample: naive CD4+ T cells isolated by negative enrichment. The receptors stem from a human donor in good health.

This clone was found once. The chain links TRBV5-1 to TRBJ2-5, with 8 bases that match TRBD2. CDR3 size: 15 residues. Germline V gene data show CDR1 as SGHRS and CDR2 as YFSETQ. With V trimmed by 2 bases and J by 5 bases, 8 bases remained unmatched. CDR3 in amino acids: CASSLPSGSQETQYF. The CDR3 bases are TGCGCCAGCAGCTTACCGAGCGGGAGTCAGGAGACCCAGTACTTC.

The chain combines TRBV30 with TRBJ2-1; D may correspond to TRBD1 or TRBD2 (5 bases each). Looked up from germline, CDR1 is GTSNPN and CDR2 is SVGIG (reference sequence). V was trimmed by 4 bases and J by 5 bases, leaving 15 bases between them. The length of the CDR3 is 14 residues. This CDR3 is CAWIPSPGHNEQFF. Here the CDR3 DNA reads TGTGCCTGGATACCATCGCCGGGACACAATGAGCAGTTCTTC.

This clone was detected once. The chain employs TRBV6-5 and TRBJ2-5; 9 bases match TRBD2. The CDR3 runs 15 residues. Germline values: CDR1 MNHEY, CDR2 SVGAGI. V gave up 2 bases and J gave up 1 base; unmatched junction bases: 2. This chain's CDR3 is CASSYQTSGQETQYF. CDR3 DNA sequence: TGTGCCAGCAGTTACCAGACTAGCGGCCAAGAGACCCAGTACTTC.

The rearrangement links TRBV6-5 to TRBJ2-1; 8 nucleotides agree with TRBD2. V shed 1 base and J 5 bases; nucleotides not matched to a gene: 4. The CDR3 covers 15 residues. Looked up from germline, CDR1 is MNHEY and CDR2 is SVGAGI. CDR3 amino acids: CASSYYRGGDNEQFF. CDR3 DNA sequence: TGTGCCAGCAGTTACTATCGGGGGGGGGACAATGAGCAGTTCTTC.

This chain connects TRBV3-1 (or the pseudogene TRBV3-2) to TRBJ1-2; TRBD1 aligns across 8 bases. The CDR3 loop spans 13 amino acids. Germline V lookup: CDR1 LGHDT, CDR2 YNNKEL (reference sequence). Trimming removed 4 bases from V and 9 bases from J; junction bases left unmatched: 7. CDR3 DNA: TGTGCCAGCAGCCCTGAGCAGGGGGCCAGCTACACCTTC. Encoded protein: CASSPEQGASYTF.

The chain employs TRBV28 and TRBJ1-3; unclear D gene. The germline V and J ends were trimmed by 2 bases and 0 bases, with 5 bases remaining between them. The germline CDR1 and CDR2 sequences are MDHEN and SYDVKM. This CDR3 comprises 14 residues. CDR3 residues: CASSLAFSGNTIYF. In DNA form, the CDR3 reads TGTGCCAGCAGTTTAGCATTCTCTGGAAACACCATATATTTT.

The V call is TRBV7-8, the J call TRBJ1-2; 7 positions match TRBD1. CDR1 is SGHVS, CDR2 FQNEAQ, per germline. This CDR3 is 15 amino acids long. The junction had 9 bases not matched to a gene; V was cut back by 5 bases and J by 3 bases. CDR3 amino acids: CASSQTGKAHYGYTF. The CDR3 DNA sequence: TGTGCCAGCAGCCAGACAGGGAAAGCCCACTATGGCTACACCTTC.

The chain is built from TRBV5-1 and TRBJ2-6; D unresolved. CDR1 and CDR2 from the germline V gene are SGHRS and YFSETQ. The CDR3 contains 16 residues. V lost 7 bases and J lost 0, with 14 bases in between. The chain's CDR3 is CASRRTDLSGANVLTF. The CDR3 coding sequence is TGCGCCAGCCGTCGGACGGACCTCTCTGGGGCCAACGTCCTGACTTTC.

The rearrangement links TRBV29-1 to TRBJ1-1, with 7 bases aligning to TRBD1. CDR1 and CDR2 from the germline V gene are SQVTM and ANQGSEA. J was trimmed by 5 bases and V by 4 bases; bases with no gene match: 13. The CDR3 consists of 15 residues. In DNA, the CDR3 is TGCAGCGTTGGGGTAGGGGGCGCAAGGGAAACTGAAGCTTTCTTT. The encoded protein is CSVGVGGARETEAFF.

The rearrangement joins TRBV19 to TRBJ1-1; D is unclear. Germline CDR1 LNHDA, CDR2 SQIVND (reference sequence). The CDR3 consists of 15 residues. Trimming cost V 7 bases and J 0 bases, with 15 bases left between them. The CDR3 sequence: CASTSSPELNTEAFF. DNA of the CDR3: TGTGCCAGTACCTCGTCCCCAGAACTGAACACTGAAGCTTTCTTT.

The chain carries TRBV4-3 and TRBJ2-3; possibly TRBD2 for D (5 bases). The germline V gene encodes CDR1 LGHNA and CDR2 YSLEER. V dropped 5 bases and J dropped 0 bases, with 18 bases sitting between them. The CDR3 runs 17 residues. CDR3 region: CASSGSYDVFSTDTQYF. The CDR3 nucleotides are TGCGCCAGCAGCGGGAGTTACGATGTATTTAGCACAGATACGCAGTATTTT.

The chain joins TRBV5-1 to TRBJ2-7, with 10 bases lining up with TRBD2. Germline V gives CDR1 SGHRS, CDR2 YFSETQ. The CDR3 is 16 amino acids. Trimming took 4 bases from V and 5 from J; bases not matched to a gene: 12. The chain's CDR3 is CASSPSSGSVSHEQYF. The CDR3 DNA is TGCGCCAGCAGCCCTTCTAGCGGGAGTGTTTCTCACGAGCAGTACTTC.

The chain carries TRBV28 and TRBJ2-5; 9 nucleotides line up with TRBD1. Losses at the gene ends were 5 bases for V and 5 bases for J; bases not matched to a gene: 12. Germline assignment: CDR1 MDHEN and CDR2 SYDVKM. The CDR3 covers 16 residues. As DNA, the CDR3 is TGTGCCAGCAGTCCCCGGGGACAGGGCTTTCGCGAGACCCAGTACTTC. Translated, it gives CASSPRGQGFRETQYF.

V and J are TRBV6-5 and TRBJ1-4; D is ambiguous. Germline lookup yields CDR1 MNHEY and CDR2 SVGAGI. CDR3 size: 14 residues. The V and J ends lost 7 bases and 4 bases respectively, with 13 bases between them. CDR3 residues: CASTQQFGNEKLFF. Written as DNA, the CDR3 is TGTGCCAGCACCCAGCAGTTCGGTAATGAAAAACTGTTTTTT.

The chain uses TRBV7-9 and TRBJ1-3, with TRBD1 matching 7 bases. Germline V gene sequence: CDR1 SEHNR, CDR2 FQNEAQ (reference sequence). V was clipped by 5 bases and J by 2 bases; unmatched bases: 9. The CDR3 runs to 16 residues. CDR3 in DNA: TGTGCCAGCAGCCCGGGACAGAGATTACCTGGAAACACCATATATTTT. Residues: CASSPGQRLPGNTIYF.

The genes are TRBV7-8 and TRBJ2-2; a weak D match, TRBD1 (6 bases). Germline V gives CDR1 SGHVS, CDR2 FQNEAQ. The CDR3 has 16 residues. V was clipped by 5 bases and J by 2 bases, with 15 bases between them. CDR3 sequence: CASSPPGAFNTGELFF. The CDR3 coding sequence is TGTGCCAGCAGCCCCCCAGGGGCCTTCAACACCGGGGAGCTGTTTTTT.

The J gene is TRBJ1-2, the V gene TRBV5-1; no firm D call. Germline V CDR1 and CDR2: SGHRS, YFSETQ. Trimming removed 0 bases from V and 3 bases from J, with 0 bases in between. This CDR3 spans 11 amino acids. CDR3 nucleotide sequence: TGCGCCAGCAGCTTGGACTATGGCTACACCTTC. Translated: CASSLDYGYTF.

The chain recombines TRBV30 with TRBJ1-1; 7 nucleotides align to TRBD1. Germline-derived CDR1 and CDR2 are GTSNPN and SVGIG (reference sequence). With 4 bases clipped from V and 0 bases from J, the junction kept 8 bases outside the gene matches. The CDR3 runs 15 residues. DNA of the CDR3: TGTGCCTGGATGGGCAGGGGGATTATGAACACTGAAGCTTTCTTT. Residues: CAWMGRGIMNTEAFF.

DNA of the CDR3: TGTGCCTGGAGTGTCCCGTTCTCTGGAAACACCATATATTTT. Translating it yields CAWSVPFSGNTIYF. This rearrangement joins TRBV30 to TRBJ1-3; the D is unclear. The CDR3 sequence is 14 residues long. Germline CDR1 reads GTSNPN; CDR2 reads SVGIG (reference sequence). Trimming pared 0 bases from V and 0 bases from J, leaving 6 bases between.

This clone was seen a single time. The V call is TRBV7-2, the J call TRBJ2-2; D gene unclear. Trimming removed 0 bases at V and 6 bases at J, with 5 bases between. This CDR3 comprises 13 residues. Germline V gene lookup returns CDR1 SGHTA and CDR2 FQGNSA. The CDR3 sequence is CASSLAGPGELFF. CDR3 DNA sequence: TGTGCCAGCAGCTTAGCTGGGCCCGGGGAGCTGTTTTTT.

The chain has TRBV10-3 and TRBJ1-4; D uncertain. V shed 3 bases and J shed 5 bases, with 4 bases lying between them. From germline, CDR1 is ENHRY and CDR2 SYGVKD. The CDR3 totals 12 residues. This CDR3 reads CAISEGNEKLFF. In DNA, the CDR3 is TGTGCCATCAGTGAAGGCAATGAAAAACTGTTTTTT.

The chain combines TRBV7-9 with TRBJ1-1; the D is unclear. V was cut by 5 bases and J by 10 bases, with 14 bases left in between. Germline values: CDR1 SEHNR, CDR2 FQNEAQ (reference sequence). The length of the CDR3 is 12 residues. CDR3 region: CASSRASGGAFF. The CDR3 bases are TGTGCCAGCAGCCGGGCCTCCGGAGGAGCTTTCTTT.

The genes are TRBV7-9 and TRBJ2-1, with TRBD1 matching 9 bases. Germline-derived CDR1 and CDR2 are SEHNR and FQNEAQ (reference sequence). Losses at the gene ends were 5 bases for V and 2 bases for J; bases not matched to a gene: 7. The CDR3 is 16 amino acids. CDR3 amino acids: CASSRSQGATYNEQFF. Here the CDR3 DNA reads TGTGCCAGCAGCCGGTCACAGGGGGCAACCTACAATGAGCAGTTCTTC.

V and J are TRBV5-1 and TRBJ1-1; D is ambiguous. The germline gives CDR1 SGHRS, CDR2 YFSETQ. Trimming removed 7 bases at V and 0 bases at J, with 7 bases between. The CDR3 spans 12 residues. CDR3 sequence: CASRYLNTEAFF. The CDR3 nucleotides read TGCGCCAGCCGATACCTGAACACTGAAGCTTTCTTT.

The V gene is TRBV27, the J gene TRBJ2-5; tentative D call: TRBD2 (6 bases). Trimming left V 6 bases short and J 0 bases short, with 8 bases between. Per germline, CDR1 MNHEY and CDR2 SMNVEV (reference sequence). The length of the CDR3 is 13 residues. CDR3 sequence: CASRRTNQETQYF. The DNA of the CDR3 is TGTGCCAGCAGGCGGACTAACCAAGAGACCCAGTACTTC.

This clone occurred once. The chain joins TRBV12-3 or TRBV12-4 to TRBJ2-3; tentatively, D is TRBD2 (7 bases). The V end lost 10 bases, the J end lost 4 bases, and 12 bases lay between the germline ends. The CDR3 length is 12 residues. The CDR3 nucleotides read TGTGCCACCCGGGGGGCCCCAGATACGCAGTATTTT. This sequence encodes CATRGAPDTQYF.

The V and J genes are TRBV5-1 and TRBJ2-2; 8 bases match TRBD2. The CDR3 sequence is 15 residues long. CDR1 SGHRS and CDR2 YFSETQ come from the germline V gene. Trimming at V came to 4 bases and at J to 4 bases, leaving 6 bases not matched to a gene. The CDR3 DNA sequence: TGCGCCAGCAGCGGGCGGCTAGCGGGCACCGGGGAGCTGTTTTTT. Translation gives CASSGRLAGTGELFF.